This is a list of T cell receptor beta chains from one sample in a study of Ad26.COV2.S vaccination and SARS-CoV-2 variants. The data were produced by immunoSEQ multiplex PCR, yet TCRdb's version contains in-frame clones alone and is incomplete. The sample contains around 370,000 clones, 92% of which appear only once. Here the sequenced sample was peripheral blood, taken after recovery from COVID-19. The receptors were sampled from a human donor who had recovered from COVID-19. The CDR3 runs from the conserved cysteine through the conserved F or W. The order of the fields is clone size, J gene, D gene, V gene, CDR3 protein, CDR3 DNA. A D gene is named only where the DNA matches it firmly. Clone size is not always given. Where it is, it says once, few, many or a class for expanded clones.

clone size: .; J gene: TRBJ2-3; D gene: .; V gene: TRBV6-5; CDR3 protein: CASSYSQVHTQYF; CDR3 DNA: TGTGCCAGCAGTTACTCCCAAGTACATACGCAGTATTTT
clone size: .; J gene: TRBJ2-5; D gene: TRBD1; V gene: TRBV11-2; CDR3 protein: CASSAGPTGSQETQYF; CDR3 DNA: TGTGCCAGCAGCGCTGGACCGACAGGGTCCCAAGAGACCCAGTACTTC
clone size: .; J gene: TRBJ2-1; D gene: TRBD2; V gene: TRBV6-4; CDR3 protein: CASSTRLAQEQFF; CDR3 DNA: TGTGCCAGCAGTACGAGACTAGCACAGGAGCAGTTCTTC
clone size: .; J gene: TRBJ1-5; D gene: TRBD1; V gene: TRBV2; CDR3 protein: CASSERQGATNQPQHF; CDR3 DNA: TGTGCCAGCAGCGAGAGACAGGGGGCTACCAATCAGCCCCAGCATTTT
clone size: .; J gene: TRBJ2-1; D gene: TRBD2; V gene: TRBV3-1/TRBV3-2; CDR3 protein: CASSRSAPASGGLNEQFF; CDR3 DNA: TGTGCCAGCAGCCGATCGGCGCCGGCTAGCGGGGGGCTCAATGAGCAGTTCTTC
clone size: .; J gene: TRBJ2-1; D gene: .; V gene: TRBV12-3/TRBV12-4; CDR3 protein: CASSDNYNEQFF; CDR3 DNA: TGTGCCAGCAGCGACAACTACAATGAGCAGTTCTTC
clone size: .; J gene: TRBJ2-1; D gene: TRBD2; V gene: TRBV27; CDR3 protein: CASRGAGLNHNEQFF; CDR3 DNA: TGTGCCAGCAGAGGAGCGGGGCTCAACCACAATGAGCAGTTCTTC
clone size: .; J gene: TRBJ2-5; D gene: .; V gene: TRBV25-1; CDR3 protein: CASSTTGRETQYF; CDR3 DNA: TGTGCCAGCAGTACGACAGGGAGGGAGACCCAGTACTTC
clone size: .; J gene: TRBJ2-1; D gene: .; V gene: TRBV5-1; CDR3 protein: CASSLERGNEQFF; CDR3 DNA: TGCGCCAGCAGCTTGGAAAGGGGTAATGAGCAGTTCTTC
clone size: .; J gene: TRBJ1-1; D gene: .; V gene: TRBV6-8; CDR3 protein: CASSSTGPREGTEAFF; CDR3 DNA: TGTGCCAGCAGTAGCACAGGGCCCCGGGAGGGCACTGAAGCTTTCTTT
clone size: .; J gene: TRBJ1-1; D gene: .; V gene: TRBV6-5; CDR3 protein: CASTGERRTFF; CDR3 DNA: TGTGCCAGCACCGGGGAGCGGCGAACTTTCTTT
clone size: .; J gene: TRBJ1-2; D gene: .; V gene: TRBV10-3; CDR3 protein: CAIGRGSYGYTF; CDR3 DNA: TGTGCCATCGGAAGGGGGAGCTATGGCTACACCTTC
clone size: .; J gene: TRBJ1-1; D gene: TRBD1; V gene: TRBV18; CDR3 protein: CASSTLGQGRVEAFF; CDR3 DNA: TGTGCCAGCTCCACCCTGGGACAGGGGCGGGTTGAAGCTTTCTTT
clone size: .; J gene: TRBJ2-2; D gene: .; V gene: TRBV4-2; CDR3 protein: CASSQGLTGELFF; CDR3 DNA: TGTGCCAGCAGCCAGGGACTTACCGGGGAGCTGTTTTTT
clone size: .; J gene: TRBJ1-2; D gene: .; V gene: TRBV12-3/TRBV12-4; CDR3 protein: CASTIGGNYGHTF; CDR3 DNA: TGTGCCAGCACCATCGGAGGTAACTATGGCCACACCTTC
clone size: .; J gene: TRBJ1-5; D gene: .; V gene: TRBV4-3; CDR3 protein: CASSQGGSDQPQHF; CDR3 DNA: TGCGCCAGCAGCCAAGGGGGGTCCGATCAGCCCCAGCATTTT
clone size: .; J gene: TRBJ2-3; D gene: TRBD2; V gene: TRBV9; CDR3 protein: CASSVEGSGGAPDTQYF; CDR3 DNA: TGTGCCAGCAGCGTAGAGGGTAGCGGGGGGGCCCCAGATACGCAGTATTTT
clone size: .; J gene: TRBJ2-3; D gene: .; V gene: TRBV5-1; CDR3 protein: CASGIRGTTTDTQYF; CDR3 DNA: TGCGCCAGCGGCATACGGGGGACAACCACAGATACGCAGTATTTT
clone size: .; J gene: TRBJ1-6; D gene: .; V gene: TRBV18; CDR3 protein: CASSPPEGNSPLHF; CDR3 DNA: TGTGCCAGCTCACCACCGGAAGGTAATTCACCCCTCCACTTT
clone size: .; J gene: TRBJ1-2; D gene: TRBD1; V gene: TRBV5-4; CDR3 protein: CASSSDRGPYGYTF; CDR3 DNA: TGTGCCAGCAGCTCAGACAGGGGTCCCTATGGCTACACCTTC
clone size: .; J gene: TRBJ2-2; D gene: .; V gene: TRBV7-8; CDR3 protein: CASSLTTGTGELFF; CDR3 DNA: TGTGCCAGCAGCTTAACGACAGGCACCGGGGAGCTGTTTTTT
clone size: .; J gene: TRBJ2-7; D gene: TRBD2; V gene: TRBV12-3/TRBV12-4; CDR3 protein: CASNPGLASEQYF; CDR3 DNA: TGTGCCAGCAACCCGGGACTAGCTTCTGAGCAGTACTTC
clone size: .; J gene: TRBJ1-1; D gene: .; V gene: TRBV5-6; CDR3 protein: CASSFPTVNTEAFF; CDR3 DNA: TGTGCCAGCAGCTTCCCTACAGTGAACACTGAAGCTTTCTTT
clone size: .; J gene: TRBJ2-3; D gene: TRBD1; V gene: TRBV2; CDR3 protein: CASRWQGASDTQYF; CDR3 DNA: TGTGCCAGCAGGTGGCAGGGGGCGTCCGATACGCAGTATTTT
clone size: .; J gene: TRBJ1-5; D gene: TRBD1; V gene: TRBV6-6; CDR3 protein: CASSPDRGHWYF; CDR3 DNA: TGTGCCAGCAGCCCAGACAGGGGGCATTGGTATTTT
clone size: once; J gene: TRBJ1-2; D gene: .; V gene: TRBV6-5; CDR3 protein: CASSYSASSGGYGYTF; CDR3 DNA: TGTGCCAGCAGTTACTCGGCAAGCAGCGGTGGGTATGGCTACACCTTC
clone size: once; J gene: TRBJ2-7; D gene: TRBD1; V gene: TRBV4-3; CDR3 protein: CASSRGDRGFHEQYF; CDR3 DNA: TGCGCCAGCTCCCGGGGGGACAGGGGTTTCCACGAGCAGTACTTC
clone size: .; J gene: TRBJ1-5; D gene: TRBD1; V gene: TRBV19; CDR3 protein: CASSTRQGALDQPQHF; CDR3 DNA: TGTGCCAGTAGTACCCGACAGGGGGCCCTCGATCAGCCCCAGCATTTT
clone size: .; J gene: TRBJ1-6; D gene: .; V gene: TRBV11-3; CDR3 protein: CASSLEANSPLHF; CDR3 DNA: TGTGCCAGCAGCTTAGAGGCCAATTCACCCCTCCACTTT
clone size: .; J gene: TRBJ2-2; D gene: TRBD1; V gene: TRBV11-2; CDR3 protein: CASTPGTGGSGELFF; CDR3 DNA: TGTGCCAGCACTCCCGGGACAGGGGGCTCCGGGGAGCTGTTTTTT
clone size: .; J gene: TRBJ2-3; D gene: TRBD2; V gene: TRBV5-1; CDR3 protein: CASSLSPTSGGASNTQYF; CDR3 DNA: TGCGCCAGCAGCTTGTCCCCGACTAGCGGGGGGGCTTCAAATACGCAGTATTTT
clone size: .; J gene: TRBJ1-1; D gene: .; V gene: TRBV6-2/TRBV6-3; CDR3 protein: CASSYSWGNTEAFF; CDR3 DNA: TGTGCCAGCAGTTACTCCTGGGGGAACACTGAAGCTTTCTTT
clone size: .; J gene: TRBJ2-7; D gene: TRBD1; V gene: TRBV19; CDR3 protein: CASSPSTRQGSLLYF; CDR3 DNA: TGTGCCAGTAGTCCCTCCACCCGACAGGGGAGCTTACTCTACTTC
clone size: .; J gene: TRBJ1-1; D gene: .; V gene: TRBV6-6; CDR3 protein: CASSPGRVTEAFF; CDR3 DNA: TGTGCCAGCTCTCCCGGTCGGGTCACTGAAGCTTTCTTT
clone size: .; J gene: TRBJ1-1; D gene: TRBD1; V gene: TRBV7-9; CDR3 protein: CASSPTGGMNTEAFF; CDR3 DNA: TGTGCCAGCAGCCCGACAGGGGGTATGAACACTGAAGCTTTCTTT